The present T cell receptor beta chain was sequenced within a study of siplizumab effects on memory and regulatory T cells. General study points: Naive T cells seemed more diverse than memory cells and seemed major alloresponse contributors. The suppressive capacity of proliferating Tregs from siplizumab cultures remained unconfirmed.

The assay was immunoSEQ multiplex PCR, and TCRdb's table has in-frame clones only and misses some. The table records about 100,000 clones, 94% of them present only once. The CDR3 spans 16 residues. The germline V and J ends were trimmed by 4 bases and 0 bases, with 12 bases remaining between them. Germline CDR1 reads SGHTA; CDR2 reads FQGNSA. With regard to this clone: Its antigen is unknown.

The rearrangement uses TRBV7-2 and TRBJ2-2; D may be TRBD1 (6 bases). Sequenced: Tregs sorted from blood. This TCR was recovered from a human donor in good health. The CDR3 protein is CASSSYRVANTGELFF. The CDR3, as DNA: TGTGCCAGCAGCTCGTACAGGGTGGCGAACACCGGGGAGCTGTTTTTT.